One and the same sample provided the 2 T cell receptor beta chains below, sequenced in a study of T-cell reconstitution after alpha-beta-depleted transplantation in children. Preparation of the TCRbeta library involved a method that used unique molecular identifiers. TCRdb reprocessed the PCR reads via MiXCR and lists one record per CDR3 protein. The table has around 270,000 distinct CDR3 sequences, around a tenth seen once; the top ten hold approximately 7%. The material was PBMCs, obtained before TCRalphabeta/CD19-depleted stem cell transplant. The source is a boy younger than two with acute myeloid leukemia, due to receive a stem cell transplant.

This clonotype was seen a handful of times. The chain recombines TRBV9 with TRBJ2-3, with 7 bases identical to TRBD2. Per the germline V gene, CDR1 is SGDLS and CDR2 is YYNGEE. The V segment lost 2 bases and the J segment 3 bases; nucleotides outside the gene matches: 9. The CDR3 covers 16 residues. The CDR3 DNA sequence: TGTGCCAGCAGCGTTTTGCGCGGGAGTGGTACAGATACGCAGTATTTT. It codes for CASSVLRGSGTDTQYF.

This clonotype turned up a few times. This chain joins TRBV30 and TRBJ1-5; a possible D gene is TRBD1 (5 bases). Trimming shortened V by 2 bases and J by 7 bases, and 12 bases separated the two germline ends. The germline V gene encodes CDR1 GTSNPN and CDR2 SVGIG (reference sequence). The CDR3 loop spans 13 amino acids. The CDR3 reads CAWSRQGGQPQHF. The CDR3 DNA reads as TGTGCCTGGAGTCGGCAGGGCGGACAGCCCCAGCATTTT. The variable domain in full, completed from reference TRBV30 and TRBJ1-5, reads SQTIHQWPATLVQPVGSPLSLECTVEGTSNPNLYWYRQAAGRGLQLLFYSVGIGQISSEVPQNLSASRPQDRQFILSSKKLLLSDSGFYLCAWSRQGGQPQHFGDGTRLSIL.